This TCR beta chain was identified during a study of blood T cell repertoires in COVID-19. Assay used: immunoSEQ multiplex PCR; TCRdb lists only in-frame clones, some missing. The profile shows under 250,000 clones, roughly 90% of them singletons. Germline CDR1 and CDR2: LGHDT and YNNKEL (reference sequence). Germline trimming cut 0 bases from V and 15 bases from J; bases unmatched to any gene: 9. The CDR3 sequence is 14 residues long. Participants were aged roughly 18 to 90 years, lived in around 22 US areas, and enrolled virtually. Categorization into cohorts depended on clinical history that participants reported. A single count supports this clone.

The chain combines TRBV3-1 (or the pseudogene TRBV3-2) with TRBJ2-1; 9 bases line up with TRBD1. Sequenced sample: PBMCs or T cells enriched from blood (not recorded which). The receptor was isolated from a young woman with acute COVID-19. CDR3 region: CASSQDPGQGKGFF. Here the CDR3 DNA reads TGTGCCAGCAGCCAAGATCCGGGACAGGGCAAAGGGTTCTTC.